The rows below give T cell receptor beta chains drawn from one sample of a study of T cells in Graves' hyperthyroidism and ophthalmopathy. TCRdb reprocessed the multiplex PCR reads via MiXCR and lists one record per CDR3 protein. The data hold about 590,000 distinct CDR3 sequences, with 14% observed a single time. The sample taken for sequencing was blood. These receptors all come from a woman aged 18-29 years with Graves' ophthalmopathy. Each CDR3 is given with its conserved first and last residue. D genes are given only for firm matches. Rows give clone size only sometimes, using once, few, many, or a class for an expanded clone.

>few|TRBV19|TRBD1|TRBJ1-1
CASRGDRAEAFF
TGTGCCAGTAGGGGGGACAGGGCTGAAGCTTTCTTT
>many|TRBV28|TRBD1|TRBJ1-2
CASSLRQGPEGGYTF
TGTGCCAGCAGTTTACGACAGGGCCCGGAGGGGGGCTACACCTTC
>.|TRBV7-9|TRBD2|TRBJ2-2
CASSQPGLMNTGELFF
TGTGCCAGCAGCCAACCGGGACTAATGAACACCGGGGAGCTGTTTTTT
>many|TRBV28|TRBD2|TRBJ2-2
CASSFSIGTSEFANTGELFF
TGTGCCAGCAGTTTCTCAATCGGGACTAGCGAATTCGCGAACACCGGGGAGCTGTTTTTT
>many|TRBV5-1|TRBD2|TRBJ2-7
CASSVNREAYEQYF
TGCGCCAGCAGCGTTAACCGGGAGGCCTACGAGCAGTACTTC
>.|TRBV6-2/TRBV6-3|.|TRBJ1-2
CASSNGDQGSYGYTF
TGTGCCAGCAGCAACGGGGACCAGGGAAGCTATGGCTACACCTTC
>many|TRBV7-9|.|TRBJ2-1
CASSLDRLAPGLDEQFF
TGTGCCAGCAGCCTAGATCGGCTAGCGCCCGGGTTGGATGAGCAGTTCTTC
>many|TRBV27|TRBD2|TRBJ2-1
CASRPGLRNPRNNEQFF
TGTGCCAGCAGGCCGGGACTAAGGAACCCCAGAAACAATGAGCAGTTCTTC
>many|TRBV20-1|TRBD2|TRBJ2-1
CSARASGSIPNNEQFF
TGCAGTGCTCGGGCTAGCGGGAGTATTCCGAACAATGAGCAGTTCTTC
>many|TRBV11-3|.|TRBJ2-1
CASSLVRDNEQFF
TGTGCCAGCAGCTTGGTCCGGGACAATGAGCAGTTCTTC
>few|TRBV20-1|TRBD2|TRBJ2-7
CSAESSGTSGTHEQYF
TGCAGTGCTGAGTCCTCCGGGACTAGCGGGACCCACGAGCAGTACTTC
>many|TRBV10-3|.|TRBJ2-1
CAISGGGAPYNEQFF
TGTGCCATCAGTGGTGGGGGGGCGCCCTACAATGAGCAGTTCTTC
>.|TRBV5-1|TRBD2|TRBJ2-3
CASSLVSGTSGTDTQYF
TGCGCCAGCAGCTTGGTGTCGGGGACTAGCGGGACGGATACGCAGTATTTT
>many|TRBV20-1|TRBD2|TRBJ2-3
CSAQGLAGDPSTDTQYF
TGCAGTGCCCAGGGACTAGCGGGAGACCCTAGCACAGATACGCAGTATTTT
>.|TRBV18|TRBD1|TRBJ1-1
CASSPSTDRGLVTEAFF
TGTGCCAGCTCACCTTCTACAGACAGGGGGCTCGTCACTGAAGCTTTCTTT
>many|TRBV2|TRBD1|TRBJ1-2
CASRDSSAYGYTF
TGTGCCAGCCGGGACAGCTCAGCCTATGGCTACACCTTC
>few|TRBV4-3|.|TRBJ2-1
CASSQEGHGWVLSYNEQFF
TGCGCCAGCAGCCAAGAAGGCCACGGCTGGGTTCTCTCCTACAATGAGCAGTTCTTC
>.|TRBV5-1|.|TRBJ2-2
CASSFGEITGGPTNTGELFF
TGCGCCAGCAGCTTCGGGGAAATCACCGGGGGGCCTACGAACACCGGGGAGCTGTTTTTT
>many|TRBV24-1|.|TRBJ2-5
CATLPEGYQETQYF
TGTGCCACCCTACCGGAAGGGTACCAAGAGACCCAGTACTTC
>many|TRBV20-1|TRBD2|TRBJ2-3
CSATPGLAGSTDTQYF
TGCAGTGCTACTCCGGGACTAGCGGGTTCCACAGATACGCAGTATTTT
>many|TRBV2|.|TRBJ1-5
CASSDPGFSNQPQHF
TGTGCCAGCAGTGATCCGGGGTTTAGCAATCAGCCCCAGCATTTT
>many|TRBV7-9|.|TRBJ2-1
CASTRDFAYNEQFF
TGTGCCAGCACCCGGGACTTCGCTTACAATGAGCAGTTCTTC
>many|TRBV18|TRBD1|TRBJ1-1
CASSPPGQMEAFF
TGTGCCAGCTCACCACCGGGACAGATGGAAGCTTTCTTT
>many|TRBV7-9|.|TRBJ2-3
CASSSTRDAPDTQYF
TGTGCCAGCAGCTCCACCAGGGATGCCCCAGATACGCAGTATTTT
>.|TRBV4-2|.|TRBJ1-5
CASSLDGLNQPQHF
TGTGCCAGCAGCCTCGACGGACTGAATCAGCCCCAGCATTTT
>many|TRBV6-1|.|TRBJ2-1
CASTLTERNEQFF
TGTGCCAGCACGTTGACAGAACGGAATGAGCAGTTCTTC
>.|TRBV6-5|.|TRBJ2-7
CASSYFGLKPYEQYF
TGTGCCAGCAGTTACTTCGGACTTAAACCATACGAGCAGTACTTC
>many|TRBV7-2|TRBD2|TRBJ2-7
CASSRPSLSGRGEQYF
TGTGCCAGCAGCCGACCCTCACTGAGCGGGAGGGGAGAGCAGTACTTC
>.|TRBV9|.|TRBJ2-5
CASSVEEWGAQYF
TGTGCCAGCAGCGTAGAGGAGTGGGGGGCCCAGTACTTC
>many|TRBV6-1|.|TRBJ1-5
CASSEEGFSNQPQHF
TGTGCCAGCAGTGAAGAAGGGTTCAGCAATCAGCCCCAGCATTTT
>once|TRBV27|.|TRBJ2-3
CASSLSGLDTDTQYF
TGTGCCAGCAGTTTATCGGGGCTAGACACAGATACGCAGTATTTT
>many|TRBV11-1|TRBD1|TRBJ2-1
CASSLGVGTGHNEQFF
TGTGCCAGCAGCTTAGGAGTCGGGACAGGTCACAATGAGCAGTTCTTC
>few|TRBV11-2|.|TRBJ2-2
CASSLVAWGTGELFF
TGTGCCAGCAGCTTAGTTGCGTGGGGGACCGGGGAGCTGTTTTTT
>many|TRBV20-1|TRBD2|TRBJ2-7
CSARGLAGGYEQYF
TGCAGTGCTAGAGGACTAGCGGGTGGTTACGAGCAGTACTTC
>few|TRBV28|.|TRBJ1-3
CASGESRPSGNTIYF
TGTGCCAGCGGAGAAAGTCGGCCCTCTGGAAACACCATATATTTT
>.|TRBV10-2|.|TRBJ2-1
CASRSANEQFF
TGCGCCAGCAGGAGTGCCAATGAGCAGTTCTTC
>once|TRBV7-2|.|TRBJ1-3
CASSDKRAGNTIYF
TGTGCCAGCAGTGATAAGAGGGCCGGAAACACCATATATTTT
>.|TRBV27|.|TRBJ1-2
CASSQRWLNYGYTF
TGTGCCAGCAGTCAACGTTGGCTTAACTATGGCTACACCTTC
>few|TRBV20-1|TRBD2|TRBJ2-7
CSASGGGESTYEQYF
TGCAGTGCTAGTGGGGGGGGGGAGTCCACCTACGAGCAGTACTTC
>.|TRBV20-1|.|TRBJ2-5
CSARIRYSHTQETQYF
TGCAGTGCTAGGATACGGTATAGCCATACCCAAGAGACCCAGTACTTC
>once|TRBV9|TRBD1|TRBJ2-5
CASSAGGRAGVETQYF
TGTGCCAGCAGCGCAGGGGGCCGGGCAGGGGTGGAGACCCAGTACTTC
>.|TRBV18|.|TRBJ2-2
CASSPRWNTGELFF
TGTGCCAGCTCACCACGATGGAACACCGGGGAGCTGTTTTTT
>many|TRBV30|.|TRBJ1-2
CAWSATDYGYTF
TGTGCCTGGAGTGCGACGGATTATGGCTACACCTTC
>many|TRBV6-2/TRBV6-3|TRBD2|TRBJ2-7
CASSYFPNPSGYSYEQYF
TGTGCCAGCAGTTACTTCCCGAACCCTAGCGGGTACTCCTACGAGCAGTACTTC
>many|TRBV10-3|TRBD2|TRBJ2-3
CATTLTSGRSDTQYF
TGTGCCACCACACTTACTAGCGGGAGATCCGATACGCAGTATTTT
>many|TRBV5-1|.|TRBJ1-1
CASSWGDPGNTEAFF
TGCGCCAGCAGCTGGGGGGACCCTGGGAACACTGAAGCTTTCTTT
>.|TRBV2|.|TRBJ2-3
CASSRGVLGPTDTQYF
TGTGCCAGCAGTAGGGGGGTCCTAGGACCAACAGATACGCAGTATTTT
>.|TRBV18|TRBD1|TRBJ1-1
CASSPLSHRGTEAFF
TGTGCCAGCTCACCATTATCCCACAGGGGGACTGAAGCTTTCTTT
>few|TRBV5-1|.|TRBJ1-2
CASSPEGRRGDGYTF
TGCGCCAGCAGCCCTGAGGGAAGAAGGGGTGATGGCTACACCTTC
>few|TRBV6-1|TRBD2|TRBJ2-7
CASSGGGSTYEQYF
TGTGCCAGCAGTGGGGGGGGTTCCACTTACGAGCAGTACTTC
>many|TRBV5-1|TRBD2|TRBJ2-5
CASSSLAGDETQYF
TGCGCCAGCAGCTCGCTAGCGGGAGATGAGACCCAGTACTTC
>.|TRBV6-1|.|TRBJ2-1
CASSELQSTYQQFF
TGTGCCAGCAGTGAACTACAGTCGACCTACCAGCAGTTCTTC
>.|TRBV19|TRBD1|TRBJ1-1
CASSTRTGEDTEAFF
TGTGCCAGTAGTACTCGGACAGGGGAAGATACTGAAGCTTTCTTT
>.|TRBV4-3|.|TRBJ1-5
CASSQRWGSNQPQHF
TGCGCCAGCAGCCAGAGATGGGGGAGCAATCAGCCCCAGCATTTT
>many|TRBV29-1|.|TRBJ2-7
CSVVSGSSYEQYF
TGCAGCGTTGTAAGCGGTTCTTCCTACGAGCAGTACTTC